The 20 T cell receptor beta chains below were found in one sample sequenced in a study of blood T cells in healthy people across ages. The authors ran a second PCR of roughly 6 to 12 cycles using a sample-barcoded 5' primer and a J-beta primer mix. MiXCR was run by TCRdb on the 5' RACE reads, yielding one entry per CDR3 protein. The table records about 1.4 million distinct CDR3 sequences, around 55% of them present only once. Sequencing input: blood. The receptors originated from a man aged 18 to 35 in good health.

The CDR3 reads CASNPTVSGNTIYF. The CDR3 nucleotides read TGTGCCAGCAACCCGACGGTCTCTGGAAACACCATATATTTT. This chain links TRBV12-3 or TRBV12-4 with TRBJ1-3; D remains unclear. This CDR3 comprises 14 residues. Trimming stripped 7 bases from V and 0 bases from J, with 10 bases between.

This chain connects TRBV5-1 to TRBJ2-5; D is perhaps TRBD2 (6 bases). The ends were cut back, 4 bases at V and 4 bases at J, with 17 bases in the middle. The CDR3 covers 15 residues. Germline values: CDR1 SGHRS, CDR2 YFSETQ. The CDR3 reads CASSLEGRTGETQYF. In DNA, the CDR3 is TGCGCCAGCAGCCTGGAAGGGAGGACGGGAGAGACCCAGTACTTC. Based on the CDR3 plus reference TRBV5-1 and TRBJ2-5, the full variable domain is KAGVTQTPRYLIKTRGQQVTLSCSPISGHRSVSWYQQTPGQGLQFLFEYFSETQRNKGNFPGRFSGRQFSNSRSEMNVSTLELGDSALYLCASSLEGRTGETQYFGPGTRLLVL.

The V and J genes are TRBV4-1 and TRBJ2-7, with unresolved D. CDR1 and CDR2 from the germline V gene are MGHRA and YSYEKL. Deletions cut 0 bases from V and 3 bases from J, with 9 bases between. The CDR3 is 14 amino acids. In DNA form, the CDR3 reads TGCGCCAGCAGCCAAGAGGACCTCGACTACGAGCAGTACTTC. Protein product: CASSQEDLDYEQYF.

The chain recombines TRBV7-9 with TRBJ2-7; TRBD1 matches 7 bases. The V gene's germline CDR1 is SEHNR and CDR2 FQNEAQ (reference sequence). The CDR3 runs 15 residues. The V and J ends lost 5 bases and 2 bases, in that order; junction bases with no gene match: 9. Here the CDR3 reads CASSLPGGLPYEQYF. The CDR3, as DNA: TGTGCCAGCAGCCTACCAGGGGGTTTACCCTACGAGCAGTACTTC.

This chain connects TRBV5-6 to TRBJ2-1; tentative D call: TRBD1 (5 bases). CDR3 length: 16 residues. Deletions cut 4 bases from V and 1 base from J, with 15 bases between. Germline V lookup: CDR1 SGHDT, CDR2 YYEEEE. CDR3 residues: CASSLPTDPSYNEQFF. DNA of the CDR3: TGTGCCAGCAGCCTCCCGACAGATCCTTCCTACAATGAGCAGTTCTTC.

This clonotype appeared many times. The V call is TRBV20-1, the J call TRBJ2-7, with no clear D. Deletions cut 3 bases from V and 3 bases from J, with 12 bases between. There are 13 residues in the CDR3. In germline, CDR1 is DFQATT, CDR2 SNEGSKA (reference sequence). This CDR3 is CSARGSEDYEQYF. The CDR3 DNA is TGCAGTGCTAGGGGGTCAGAGGACTACGAGCAGTACTTC.

This clonotype was seen only a few times. The rearrangement links TRBV4-3 to TRBJ2-1; D is unresolved. Germline-derived CDR1 and CDR2 are LGHNA and YSLEER. With 2 bases removed from V and 10 bases from J, the gap between germline ends came to 12 bases. This CDR3 has 13 residues. The CDR3 sequence is CASSQSRLSEQFF. The CDR3 bases are TGCGCCAGCAGCCAATCAAGACTCAGCGAGCAGTTCTTC.

This clonotype occurred once. This chain joins TRBV25-1 and TRBJ1-4; D call uncertain. The germline V gene has CDR1 MGHDK and CDR2 SYGVNS. This CDR3 comprises 15 residues. Trimming shortened V by 2 bases and J by 3 bases, and 10 bases separated the two germline ends. The CDR3 spells CASSEPTGANEKLFF. The CDR3 DNA reads TGTGCCAGCAGTGAACCCACCGGGGCTAATGAAAAACTGTTTTTT.

The chain is built from TRBV7-9 and TRBJ2-7; 8 nucleotides agree with TRBD1. Gene TRBJ2-5 matches the end of the DNA better, so the J call may be wrong. This CDR3 is 16 amino acids long. Per germline, CDR1 SEHNR and CDR2 FQNEAQ (reference sequence). This CDR3 reads CASSISRTGPVETQYF. The CDR3 nucleotides are TGTGCCAGCAGCATTTCGCGGACAGGGCCCGTAGAGACCCAGTACTTC.

The J gene is TRBJ2-5, the V gene TRBV7-8; possibly TRBD1 for D (6 bases). The CDR3 loop spans 15 amino acids. V lost 3 bases and J 5 bases, leaving 16 bases between the germline ends. In germline, CDR1 is SGHVS, CDR2 FQNEAQ. CDR3 protein: CASSLNRVTGETQYF. The CDR3 region has the DNA TGTGCCAGCAGCTTGAACAGGGTGACGGGGGAGACCCAGTACTTC.

This clonotype appeared a single time. This chain joins TRBV20-1 and TRBJ1-1; a weak D match, TRBD1 (5 bases). This CDR3 has 13 residues. CDR1 is DFQATT, CDR2 SNEGSKA, per germline (reference sequence). The V gene lost 3 bases and the J gene lost 6 bases, with 14 bases spanning the gap. CDR3 nucleotide sequence: TGCAGTGCTAGCTCAGGGTTTCAGGCTGAAGCTTTCTTT. As protein: CSASSGFQAEAFF.

This clonotype came up a few times. V is TRBV15 and J is TRBJ2-1; D is unresolved. The V and J ends lost 5 bases and 7 bases respectively, with 9 bases between them. Germline loops: CDR1 LNHNV, CDR2 YYDKDF (reference sequence). The CDR3 has 12 amino acids. The chain's CDR3 is CATSPLGNEQFF. CDR3 DNA sequence: TGTGCCACCAGCCCCCTGGGGAATGAGCAGTTCTTC.

On this clonotype itself: The junction departs from the called germline gene at one end, perhaps through a read error. The CDR3 nucleotides are TGTGCCACCAACAGAGTTAACGGGGATACGCAGTATTTT. The encoded protein is CATNRVNGDTQYF. The V call is TRBV15, the J call TRBJ2-3; D is uncertain. The CDR3 loop spans 13 amino acids. Per the germline V gene, CDR1 is LNHNV and CDR2 is YYDKDF (reference sequence).

There are a few counts of this clonotype. The rearrangement uses TRBV4-3 and TRBJ1-6; unclear D gene. The V gene's germline CDR1 is LGHNA and CDR2 YSLEER. The CDR3 is made up of 16 amino acids. Trimming shortened V by 1 base and J by 2 bases, and 9 bases separated the two germline ends. The CDR3 DNA sequence: TGCGCCAGCAGCCAAGGGGAACGACCCTATAATTCACCCCTCCACTTT. It yields the protein CASSQGERPYNSPLHF.

J is TRBJ2-1 and V is TRBV29-1, with TRBD1 as a possible D gene (5 bases). This CDR3 has 13 amino acids. V was cut by 0 bases and J by 4 bases, with 7 bases left in between. Germline V CDR1 and CDR2: SQVTM, ANQGSEA. The CDR3 sequence: CSVEDQGYNEQFF. The CDR3 nucleotides read TGCAGCGTTGAAGATCAGGGTTACAATGAGCAGTTCTTC.

As for this clonotype: The junction departs from the called germline gene at one end, perhaps through a read error. This sequence joins TRBV6-5 and TRBJ2-1, with D maybe TRBD2 (5 bases). Germline V gene data show CDR1 as MNHEY and CDR2 as SVGAGI. The CDR3 contains 15 residues. CDR3 bases: TGTGCCAGCAGTTACTCGACCGGGAACGGCAATGGGCAGTTCTTC. Translation: CASSYSTGNGNGQFF.

This sequence joins TRBV7-9 and TRBJ1-5; no reliable D call. Trimming removed 3 bases from V and 7 bases from J, with 10 bases in between. CDR1 SEHNR and CDR2 FQNEAQ come from the germline V gene (reference sequence). There are 13 residues in the CDR3. The CDR3 here is CASSFIGGQPQHF. Here the CDR3 DNA reads TGTGCCAGCAGCTTTATTGGAGGCCAGCCCCAGCATTTT.

The chain combines TRBV11-2 with TRBJ2-7; D might be TRBD1 (5 bases). V shed 5 bases and J shed 3 bases, with 20 bases lying between them. Germline-derived CDR1 and CDR2 are SGHAT and FQNNGV. This CDR3 spans 16 amino acids. The CDR3 nucleotides are TGTGCCAGCAGCCTCAGGCAAGGGGCACTCCTCTACGAGCAGTACTTC. Translated, it gives CASSLRQGALLYEQYF.

This clonotype has at least ten counts. The V and J genes are TRBV29-1 and TRBJ2-5, with 7 bases that match TRBD1. CDR3 size: 12 residues. Germline CDR1 reads SQVTM; CDR2 reads ANQGSEA. J lost 3 bases, V lost 8 bases, and 6 bases had no gene match. The CDR3 coding sequence is TGCAGCTTATCAGGGGGAGAAGAGACCCAGTACTTC. Translated, it gives CSLSGGEETQYF.

The rearrangement uses TRBV4-1 and TRBJ2-5; D not resolved. The germline CDR1 and CDR2 sequences are MGHRA and YSYEKL. The V end lost 4 bases, the J end lost 13 bases, and 25 bases lay between the germline ends. The CDR3 spans 15 residues. CDR3: CASSLRYTGEYERYF. CDR3 sequence (DNA): TGCGCCAGCAGCCTGAGATACACCGGAGAGTACGAGCGGTACTTC.